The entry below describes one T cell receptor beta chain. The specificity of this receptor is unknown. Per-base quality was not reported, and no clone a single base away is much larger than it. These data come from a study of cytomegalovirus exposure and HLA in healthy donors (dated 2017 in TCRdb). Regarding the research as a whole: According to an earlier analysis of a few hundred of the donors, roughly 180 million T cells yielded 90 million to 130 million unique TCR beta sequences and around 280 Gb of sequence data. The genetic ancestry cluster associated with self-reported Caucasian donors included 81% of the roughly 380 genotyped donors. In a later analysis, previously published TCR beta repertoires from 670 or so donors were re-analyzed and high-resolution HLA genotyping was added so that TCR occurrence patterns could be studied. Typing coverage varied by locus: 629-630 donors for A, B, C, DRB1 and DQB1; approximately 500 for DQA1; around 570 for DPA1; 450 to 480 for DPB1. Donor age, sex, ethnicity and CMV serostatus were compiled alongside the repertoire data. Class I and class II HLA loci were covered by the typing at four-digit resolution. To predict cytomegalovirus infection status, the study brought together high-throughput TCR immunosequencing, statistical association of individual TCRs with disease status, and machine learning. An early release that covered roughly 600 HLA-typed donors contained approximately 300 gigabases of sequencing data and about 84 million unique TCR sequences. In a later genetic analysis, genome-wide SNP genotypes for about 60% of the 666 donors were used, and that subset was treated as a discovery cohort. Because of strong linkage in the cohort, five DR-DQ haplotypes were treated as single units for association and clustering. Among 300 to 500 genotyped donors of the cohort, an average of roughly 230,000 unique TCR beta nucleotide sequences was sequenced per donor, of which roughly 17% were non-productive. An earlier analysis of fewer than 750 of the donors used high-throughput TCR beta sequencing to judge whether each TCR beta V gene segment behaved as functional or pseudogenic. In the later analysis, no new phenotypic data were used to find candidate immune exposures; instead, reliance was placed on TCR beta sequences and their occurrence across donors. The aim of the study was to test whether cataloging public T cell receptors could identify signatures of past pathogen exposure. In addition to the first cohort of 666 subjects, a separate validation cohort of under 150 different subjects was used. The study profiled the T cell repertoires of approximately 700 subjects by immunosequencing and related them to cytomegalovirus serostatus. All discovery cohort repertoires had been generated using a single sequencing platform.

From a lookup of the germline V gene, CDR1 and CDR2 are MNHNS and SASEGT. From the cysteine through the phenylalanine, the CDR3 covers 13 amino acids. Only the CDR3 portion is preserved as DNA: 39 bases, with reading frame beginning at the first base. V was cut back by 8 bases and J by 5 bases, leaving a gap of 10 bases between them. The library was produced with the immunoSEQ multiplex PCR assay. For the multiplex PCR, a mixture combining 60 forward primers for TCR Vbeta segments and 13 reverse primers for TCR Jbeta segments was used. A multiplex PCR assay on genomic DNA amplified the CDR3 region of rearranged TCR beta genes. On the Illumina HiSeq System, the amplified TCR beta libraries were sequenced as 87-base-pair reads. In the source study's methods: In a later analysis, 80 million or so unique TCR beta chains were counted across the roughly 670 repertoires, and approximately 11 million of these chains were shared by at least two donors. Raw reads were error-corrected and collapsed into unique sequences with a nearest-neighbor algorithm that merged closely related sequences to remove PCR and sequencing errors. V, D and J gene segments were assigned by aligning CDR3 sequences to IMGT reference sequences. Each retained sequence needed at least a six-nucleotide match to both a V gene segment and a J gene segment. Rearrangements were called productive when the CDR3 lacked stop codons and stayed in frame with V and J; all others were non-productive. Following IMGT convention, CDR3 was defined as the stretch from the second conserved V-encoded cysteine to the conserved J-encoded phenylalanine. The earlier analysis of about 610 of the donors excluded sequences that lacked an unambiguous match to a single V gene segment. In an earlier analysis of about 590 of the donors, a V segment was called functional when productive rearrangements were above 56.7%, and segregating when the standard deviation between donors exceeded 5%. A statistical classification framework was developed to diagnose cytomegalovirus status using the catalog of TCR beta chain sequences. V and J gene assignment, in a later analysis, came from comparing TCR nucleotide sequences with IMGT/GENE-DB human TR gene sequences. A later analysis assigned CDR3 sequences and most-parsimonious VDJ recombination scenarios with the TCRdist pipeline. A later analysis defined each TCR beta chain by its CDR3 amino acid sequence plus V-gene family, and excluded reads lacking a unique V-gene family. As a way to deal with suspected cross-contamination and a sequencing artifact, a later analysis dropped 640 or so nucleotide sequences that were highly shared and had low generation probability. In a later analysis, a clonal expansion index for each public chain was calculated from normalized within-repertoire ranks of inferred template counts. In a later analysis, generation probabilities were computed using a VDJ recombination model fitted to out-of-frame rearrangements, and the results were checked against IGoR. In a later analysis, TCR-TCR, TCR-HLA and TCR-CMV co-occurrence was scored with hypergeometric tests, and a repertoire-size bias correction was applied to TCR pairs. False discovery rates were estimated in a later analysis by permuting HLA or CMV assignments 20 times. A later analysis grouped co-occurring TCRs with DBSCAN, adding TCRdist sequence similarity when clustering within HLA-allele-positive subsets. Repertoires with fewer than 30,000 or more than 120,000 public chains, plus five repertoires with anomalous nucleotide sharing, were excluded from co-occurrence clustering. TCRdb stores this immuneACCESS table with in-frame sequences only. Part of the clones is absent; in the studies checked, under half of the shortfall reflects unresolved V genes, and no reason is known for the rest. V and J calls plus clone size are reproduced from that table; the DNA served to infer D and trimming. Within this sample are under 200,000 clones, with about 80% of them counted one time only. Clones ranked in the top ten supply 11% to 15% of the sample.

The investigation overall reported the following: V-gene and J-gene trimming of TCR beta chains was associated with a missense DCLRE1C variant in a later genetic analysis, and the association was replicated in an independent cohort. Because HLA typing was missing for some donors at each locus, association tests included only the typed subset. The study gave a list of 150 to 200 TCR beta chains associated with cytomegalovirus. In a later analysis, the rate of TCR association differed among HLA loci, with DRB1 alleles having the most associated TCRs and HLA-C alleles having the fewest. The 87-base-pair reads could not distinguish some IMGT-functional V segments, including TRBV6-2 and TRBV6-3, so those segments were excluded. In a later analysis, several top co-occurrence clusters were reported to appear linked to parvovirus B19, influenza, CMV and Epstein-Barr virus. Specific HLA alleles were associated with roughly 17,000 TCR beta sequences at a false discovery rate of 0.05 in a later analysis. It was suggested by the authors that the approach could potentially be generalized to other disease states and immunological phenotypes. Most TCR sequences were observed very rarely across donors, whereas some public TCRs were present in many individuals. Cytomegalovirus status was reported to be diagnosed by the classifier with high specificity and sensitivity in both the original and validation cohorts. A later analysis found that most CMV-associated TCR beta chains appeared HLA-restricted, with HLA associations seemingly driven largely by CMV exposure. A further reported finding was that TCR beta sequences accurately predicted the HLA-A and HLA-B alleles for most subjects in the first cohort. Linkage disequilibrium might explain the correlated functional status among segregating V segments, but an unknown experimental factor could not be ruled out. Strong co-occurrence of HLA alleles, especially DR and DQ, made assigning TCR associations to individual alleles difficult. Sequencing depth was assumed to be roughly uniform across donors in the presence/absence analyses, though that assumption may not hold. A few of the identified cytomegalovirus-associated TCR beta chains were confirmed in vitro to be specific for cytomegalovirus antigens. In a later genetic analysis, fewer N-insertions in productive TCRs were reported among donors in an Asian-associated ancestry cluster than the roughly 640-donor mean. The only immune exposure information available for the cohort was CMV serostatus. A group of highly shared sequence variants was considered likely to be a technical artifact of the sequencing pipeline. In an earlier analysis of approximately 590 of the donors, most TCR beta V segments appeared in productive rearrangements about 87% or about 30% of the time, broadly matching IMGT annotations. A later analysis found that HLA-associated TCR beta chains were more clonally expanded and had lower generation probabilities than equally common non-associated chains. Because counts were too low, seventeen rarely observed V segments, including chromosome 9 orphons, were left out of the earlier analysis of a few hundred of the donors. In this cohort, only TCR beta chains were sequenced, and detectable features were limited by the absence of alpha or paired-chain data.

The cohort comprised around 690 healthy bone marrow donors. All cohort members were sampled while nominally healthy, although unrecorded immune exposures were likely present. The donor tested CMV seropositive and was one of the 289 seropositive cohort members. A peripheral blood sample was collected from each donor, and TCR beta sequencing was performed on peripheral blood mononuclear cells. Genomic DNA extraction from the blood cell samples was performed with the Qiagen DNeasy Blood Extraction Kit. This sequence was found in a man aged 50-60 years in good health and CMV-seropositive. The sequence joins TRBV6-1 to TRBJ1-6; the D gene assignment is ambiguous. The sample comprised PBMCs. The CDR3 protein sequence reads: CASVREDNSPLHF. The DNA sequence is TGTGCCAGCGTCCGGGAGGATAATTCACCCCTCCACTTT.